One T cell receptor (beta chain) is described in this entry. Antigen: not known. This may arise from a read error, as a much more abundant clone is one base away. This entry belongs to a study of regulatory T cells in long-lasting Graves disease. CDR3 length equals 15 residues. CDR1 SGHVS and CDR2 FQNEAQ come from the germline V gene. V lost 0 bases and J lost 0, with 8 bases in between. Study-wide results and caveats: Accuracy could have been hurt by small sample size. Only peripheral blood was studied, not thyroid tissue.

Investigators prepared the TCR beta libraries by applying iRepertoire HTBI primers and Arm-PCR of CDR3 regions. TCRdb re-analysed the multiplex PCR reads in MiXCR, keeping a single row per CDR3 protein. This table has 310,000 or so distinct CDR3 sequences, around a fifth appearing once. Documented time point: persistent/refractory GD, antithyroid drugs over 5 years with positive TRAb. The authors made the TCR library using RNA they extracted from PBMCs. The sequences come from peripheral blood mononuclear cells (PBMCs), collected when the disease was refractory, from a patient treated with antithyroid drugs. The chain joins TRBV7-8 to TRBJ2-5; a weak D match, TRBD2 (5 bases). This receptor was taken from a female donor with Graves disease. The DNA of the CDR3 is TGTGCCAGCAGCTTAGCGGCGGGTTACCAAGAGACCCAGTACTTC. Translation: CASSLAAGYQETQYF.